Each of the 5 T cell receptor beta chains below was sequenced from the same sample in a study of cytomegalovirus exposure and HLA in healthy donors. A multiplex PCR was run with 60 Vbeta primers and 13 Jbeta primers. The method was immunoSEQ multiplex PCR; TCRdb's version includes in-frame clones alone and lacks a portion of them. The table has around 250,000 clones, about 80% seen once; the top ten hold about 8%. Sequenced sample: PBMCs. The source of these receptors is a woman in her sixties in good health and CMV-seropositive.

The J gene is TRBJ1-1, the V gene TRBV7-8; D is ambiguous. The CDR3 is made up of 11 amino acids. Germline CDR1 reads SGHVS; CDR2 reads FQNEAQ. The V end was cut by 6 bases, the J end by 8 bases, with 10 bases between. The CDR3 loop is CASRVIEEAFF. The CDR3 region has the DNA TGTGCCAGCAGGGTCATAGAAGAAGCTTTCTTT.

This clone was counted only a few times. The CDR3: CASSLAGPAEAFF. The CDR3 nucleotides are TGTGCCAGCAGCTTAGCGGGCCCAGCCGAAGCTTTCTTT. The chain uses TRBV7-9 and TRBJ1-1; D remains ambiguous. Deletions cut 0 bases from V and 8 bases from J, with 10 bases between. The CDR3 extends over 13 amino acids. The germline CDR1 and CDR2 sequences are SEHNR and FQNEAQ (reference sequence).

The rearrangement joins TRBV16 to TRBJ2-2; 10 nucleotides align to TRBD2. This CDR3 has 16 residues. Germline trimming cut 4 bases from V and 9 bases from J; bases unmatched to any gene: 11. Germline V gene data show CDR1 as KGHSY and CDR2 as FQNENV. The CDR3 protein is CASSLTEREGRRELFF. For the CDR3, the DNA is TGTGCCAGCAGCCTGACTGAGCGGGAGGGCCGCCGGGAGCTGTTTTTT. The full variable domain, completed using reference TRBV16 and TRBJ2-2, is GEEVAQTPKHLVRGEGQKAKLYCAPIKGHSYVFWYQQVLKNEFKFLISFQNENVFDETGMPKERFSAKCLPNSPCSLEIQATKLEDSAVYFCASSLTEREGRRELFFGEGSRLTVL.

This clone was counted a few times. The chain uses TRBV6-1 and TRBJ1-1, with unresolved D. This CDR3 is 12 amino acids long. V lost 2 bases and J 9 bases, leaving 10 bases between the germline ends. Germline V gene sequence: CDR1 MNHNS, CDR2 SASEGT. CDR3 nucleotide sequence: TGTGCCAGCAGTGAAATAGCTGGTCAAGCTTTCTTT. Translation gives CASSEIAGQAFF.

The gene calls are TRBV11-1 and TRBJ2-3, with TRBD1 identical over 10 bases. The V and J ends lost 7 bases and 6 bases, in that order; junction bases with no gene match: 10. The CDR3 totals 15 residues. Germline loops: CDR1 SGHAT, CDR2 FQDESV (reference sequence). Here the CDR3 reads CASTSGTGVRDTQYF. The CDR3 region has the DNA TGTGCCAGCACCTCCGGGACAGGGGTCCGGGATACGCAGTATTTT. The complete variable domain, with remaining parts taken from reference TRBV11-1 and TRBJ2-3, reads EAEVAQSPRYKITEKSQAVAFWCDPISGHATLYWYRQILGQGPELLVQFQDESVVDDSQLPKDRFSAERLKGVDSTLKIQPAELGDSAMYLCASTSGTGVRDTQYFGPGTRLTVL.